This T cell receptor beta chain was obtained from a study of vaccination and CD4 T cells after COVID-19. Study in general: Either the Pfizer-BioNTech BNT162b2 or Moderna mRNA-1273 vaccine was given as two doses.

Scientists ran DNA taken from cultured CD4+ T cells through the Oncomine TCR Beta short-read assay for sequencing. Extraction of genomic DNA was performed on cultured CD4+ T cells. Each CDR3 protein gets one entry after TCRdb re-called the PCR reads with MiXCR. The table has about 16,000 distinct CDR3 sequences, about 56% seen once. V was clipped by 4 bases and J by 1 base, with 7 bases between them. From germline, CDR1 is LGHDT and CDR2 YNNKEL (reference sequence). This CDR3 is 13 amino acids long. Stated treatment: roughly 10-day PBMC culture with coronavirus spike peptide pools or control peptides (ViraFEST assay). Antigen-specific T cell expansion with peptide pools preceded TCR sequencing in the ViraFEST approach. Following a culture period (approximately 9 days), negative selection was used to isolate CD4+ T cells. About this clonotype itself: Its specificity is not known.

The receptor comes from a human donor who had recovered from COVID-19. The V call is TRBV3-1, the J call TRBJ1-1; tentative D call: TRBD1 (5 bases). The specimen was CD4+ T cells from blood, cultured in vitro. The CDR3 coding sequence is TGTGCCAGCAGCCCTGGACAGAACACTGAAGCTTTCTTT. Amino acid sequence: CASSPGQNTEAFF.